This record concerns one T cell receptor beta chain sequence. This clone has only one observation. Its antigen is unknown. The sample holds no much larger clone one base away, and base qualities are not on file. This entry comes from a study of cytomegalovirus exposure and HLA in healthy donors (dated by TCRdb to about 2017). With respect to the entire study: In an earlier analysis of some 610 of the donors, 250 to 350 Gb of sequence data and some 120 million unique TCR beta sequences from roughly 190 million T cells were reported. Rather than drawing on any new phenotypic data, the later analysis identified candidate immune exposures from TCR beta sequences and the way those sequences occurred across donors. High-throughput TCR immunosequencing, statistical association of individual TCRs with disease status, and machine learning were combined to predict cytomegalovirus infection status. Typing coverage varied by locus: roughly 620-630 donors for A, B, C, DRB1 and DQB1; 500 to 550 for DQA1; about 590 for DPA1; 400 to 480 for DPB1. Along with the approximately 620-subject first cohort, a separate validation cohort of around 110 different subjects was used. Every repertoire in the discovery cohort had been generated on one and the same sequencing platform. Donor age, sex, ethnicity and CMV serostatus were compiled alongside the repertoire data. Of the 398 genotyped donors, around 81% fell in the genetic ancestry cluster associated with self-reported Caucasian donors. The aim of the study was to test whether cataloging public T cell receptors could identify signatures of past pathogen exposure. Because of strong linkage in the cohort, roughly five DR-DQ haplotypes were treated as single units for association and clustering. A later analysis re-analyzed previously published TCR beta repertoires from hundreds of donors and added high-resolution HLA genotyping to study TCR occurrence patterns. An early release that covered roughly 600 HLA-typed donors contained approximately 300 gigabases of sequencing data and around 85 million unique TCR sequences. An earlier analysis of several hundred of the donors applied high-throughput TCR beta sequencing to assess whether each TCR beta V gene segment acted as functional or pseudogenic. Genome-wide SNP genotypes for about 65% of the 666 donors were used in a later genetic analysis, which treated that subset as a discovery cohort. The T cell repertoires of under 750 subjects were profiled by immunosequencing and related to cytomegalovirus serostatus. Among around 400 genotyped donors of the cohort, an average of around 240,000 unique TCR beta nucleotide sequences were sequenced per donor, roughly 20% of them non-productive. HLA typing covered class I and class II loci at four-digit resolution.

The method behind the library was the immunoSEQ multiplex PCR assay. The multiplex PCR relied on a mix of 60 forward primers for TCR Vbeta segments and 13 reverse primers for TCR Jbeta segments. The CDR3 region of rearranged TCR beta genes was amplified from genomic DNA with a multiplex PCR assay. The amplified TCR beta libraries were sequenced on the Illumina HiSeq System as 87-base-pair reads. The original methods were these. A later analysis tallied roughly 78 million unique TCR beta chains across the roughly 610 repertoires, and about 12 million of those chains were shared by two or more donors. A nearest-neighbor algorithm error-corrected the raw reads and collapsed the reads into unique sequences, merging closely related sequences to remove PCR and sequencing errors. To assign V, D and J gene segments, CDR3 sequences were aligned to IMGT reference sequences. For a sequence to be retained, a match of at least six nucleotides to both a V gene segment and a J gene segment was required. Rearrangements were classified as productive when the CDR3 lacked stop codons and remained in frame with V and J, and all other rearrangements were classified as non-productive. CDR3 was defined by IMGT convention, running from the second conserved V-encoded cysteine to the conserved J-encoded phenylalanine. In an earlier analysis of more than 550 of the donors, sequences lacking an unambiguous match to a single V gene segment were excluded. An earlier analysis of a few hundred of the donors called V segments functional above 56.7% productive rearrangements and segregating when the between-donor standard deviation exceeded 5%. A statistical classification framework was developed to diagnose cytomegalovirus status using the catalog of TCR beta chain sequences. In a later analysis, V and J genes were assigned by comparing TCR nucleotide sequences against IMGT/GENE-DB human TR gene sequences. A later analysis assigned CDR3 sequences and most-parsimonious VDJ recombination scenarios with the TCRdist pipeline. In a later analysis, each TCR beta chain was defined by its CDR3 amino acid sequence together with its V-gene family, and reads without a unique V-gene family were excluded. In a later analysis, fewer than 600 highly shared, low-generation-probability nucleotide sequences were removed to address suspected cross-contamination and a sequencing artifact. In a later analysis, a clonal expansion index was calculated for each public chain from normalized within-repertoire ranks of inferred template counts. Generation probabilities in a later analysis came from a VDJ recombination model fitted to out-of-frame rearrangements, and those results were checked against IGoR. A later analysis scored TCR-TCR, TCR-HLA and TCR-CMV co-occurrence with hypergeometric tests, applying a repertoire-size bias correction to TCR pairs. To estimate false discovery rates, a later analysis permuted the HLA or CMV assignments 20 times. In a later analysis, co-occurring TCRs were grouped using DBSCAN, and TCRdist sequence similarity was added for clustering within HLA-allele-positive subsets. For co-occurrence clustering, repertoires with fewer than 30,000 or more than 120,000 public chains were excluded, along with roughly 5 repertoires with anomalous nucleotide sharing. The table was pulled from immuneACCESS by TCRdb, which kept in-frame rearrangements only. Such tables lose some clones; where checked, under half of the loss comes from unresolved V genes, and the rest has no known cause. Clonal size and the V and J genes are those of that table, whereas D and trimming came from the DNA. Recorded for this sample are fewer than 150,000 clones; around 73% of them occurred a single time. The ten largest clonotypes hold over 13% of the sample.

The cohort was made up of about 670 healthy bone marrow donors. Cohort members were all nominally healthy when sampled, although unrecorded immune exposures were likely present. Of the 670 or so cohort members, 250 to 300 had positive CMV serostatus and about 330 had negative CMV serostatus, and CMV serostatus was not recorded for the donor. Each donor provided a peripheral blood sample, and peripheral blood mononuclear cells were used for TCR beta sequencing. The Qiagen DNeasy Blood Extraction Kit was used to extract genomic DNA from the blood cell samples. The paper as a whole reports these results and caveats: A later analysis associated 16,951 TCR beta sequences with specific HLA alleles at a false discovery rate of 0.05. According to the authors, the approach could potentially be generalized to other disease states and immunological phenotypes. A later genetic analysis reported fewer N-insertions in productive TCRs among donors in an Asian-associated ancestry cluster than the roughly 690-donor mean. CMV serostatus was the only immune exposure information available for the cohort. Most TCR sequences were seen in very few donors, while some public TCRs were found in many individuals. A cluster of highly shared sequence variants was judged likely to be a technical artifact of the sequencing pipeline. In a later analysis, HLA-associated TCR beta chains were found to be more clonally expanded and to have lower generation probabilities than equally common non-associated chains. According to a later analysis, parvovirus B19, influenza, CMV and Epstein-Barr virus appeared linked to several top co-occurrence clusters. A further reported finding was that TCR beta sequences accurately predicted the HLA-A and HLA-B alleles for most subjects in the first cohort. When HLA alleles, especially DR and DQ, strongly co-occurred, attributing TCR associations to individual alleles was difficult. Linkage disequilibrium might explain the correlated functional status among segregating V segments, but an unknown experimental factor could not be ruled out. In this cohort, only TCR beta chains were sequenced, and detectable features were limited by the absence of alpha or paired-chain data. The study gave a list of 150 to 200 TCR beta chains associated with cytomegalovirus. A later analysis found that TCR association rates varied across HLA loci, with DRB1 alleles showing the most associated TCRs and HLA-C alleles the fewest. In vitro tests confirmed that three of the cytomegalovirus-associated TCR beta chains recognize cytomegalovirus antigens. In a later genetic analysis, a missense DCLRE1C variant was associated with V-gene and J-gene trimming of TCR beta chains, and the association was replicated in an independent cohort. Because counts were too low, 15 or so rarely observed V segments, including chromosome 9 orphons, were excluded from the earlier analysis of 587 of the donors. The 87-base-pair reads could not distinguish some IMGT-functional V segments, including TRBV6-2 and TRBV6-3, so those segments were excluded. Sequencing depth was assumed to be roughly uniform across donors in the presence/absence analyses, though that assumption may not hold. In an earlier analysis of more than 450 of the donors, most TCR beta V segments were observed in productive rearrangements about 87% or about 30% of the time, broadly matching IMGT annotations. The classifier was reported to diagnose cytomegalovirus status with high specificity and sensitivity in both the original and validation cohorts. According to a later analysis, most CMV-associated TCR beta chains appeared to be HLA-restricted, and the HLA associations seemed to be driven largely by CMV exposure. HLA typing was unavailable for some donors at each locus, so association tests used only the typed subset.

V has 4 bases trimmed and J has 4 bases trimmed; junction bases matching no gene number 13. The CDR1 and CDR2 encoded by the germline V gene are SGHDT and YYEEEE. The CDR3 covers 17 residues, taking in both the cysteine and the phenylalanine. Kept here is only the CDR3 DNA, which spans 51 bases and is read in frame from base 1. Source material: PBMCs. The receptor was isolated from a human donor in good health. The chain is encoded by TRBV5-6 joined to TRBJ2-3; 9 middle bases align to TRBD2. The DNA sequence follows: TGTGCCAGCAGCACTGATTCCGGACTAGCGAAGCCAGATACGCAGTATTTT. This codes for CASSTDSGLAKPDTQYF.